The 18 T cell receptor beta chains reported below all come from one sample, sequenced in a study of metastatic and nonmetastatic thyroid tumors. With MiXCR, TCRdb reprocessed the PCR reads. The data hold around 28,000 clones, with 15% to 20% observed a single time. Treatment of any kind had been given to no patient before thyroid surgery. The source material was blood. The receptors originated from a female donor with papillary thyroid cancer or a benign thyroid nodule (not recorded which). Some clones in this sample may be carry-over from other donors' samples.

In its sample, this clone was seen many times. The V call is TRBV20-1, the J call TRBJ2-3; 7 bases map to TRBD2. Looked up from germline, CDR1 is DFQATT and CDR2 is SNEGSKA (reference sequence). This CDR3 contains 15 residues. Unmatched junction bases numbered 14, after V lost 3 bases and J lost 8 bases. CDR3 bases: TGCAGTGCTAGGCCGTCTAGCGGCCTTTTGGGTACGCAGTATTTT. Translation: CSARPSSGLLGTQYF.

The chain uses TRBV7-9 and TRBJ2-3, with D unresolved. The V gene lost 7 bases and the J gene lost 3 bases, with 11 bases spanning the gap. This CDR3 comprises 13 residues. Germline V CDR1 and CDR2: SEHNR, FQNEAQ (reference sequence). The DNA for the CDR3 is TGTGCCAGCACCTTCCCAGCTACAGATACGCAGTATTTT. Translation: CASTFPATDTQYF.

The sample holds many counts of this clone. The gene calls are TRBV11-1 and TRBJ2-3, with 9 bases lining up with TRBD2. CDR3 length: 16 residues. CDR1 is SGHAT, CDR2 FQDESV, per germline (reference sequence). The V and J ends lost 6 bases and 3 bases, in that order; junction bases with no gene match: 10. CDR3 DNA sequence: TGTGCCAGCAGTCCAATAGCGGGGGCCCCTACAGATACGCAGTATTTT. This gives the protein CASSPIAGAPTDTQYF.

This chain's CDR3 is CASRGLAGGGPYEQYF. CDR3 coding DNA: TGTGCCAGCAGAGGTCTAGCGGGAGGAGGACCCTACGAGCAGTACTTC. The chain is built from TRBV6-2 or TRBV6-3 and TRBJ2-7; 11 nucleotides align to TRBD2. The CDR3 covers 16 residues. J was trimmed by 2 bases and V by 6 bases; bases with no gene match: 9. Germline V CDR1 and CDR2: MNHEY, SVGEGT.

The chain uses TRBV11-1 and TRBJ2-3; 10 nucleotides line up with TRBD2. Germline V gene sequence: CDR1 SGHAT, CDR2 FQDESV (reference sequence). The trim removed 8 bases at V and 4 bases at J, leaving 9 bases unmatched. The CDR3 contains 15 residues. CDR3 residues: CASGKERGGPDTQYF. The CDR3 DNA follows: TGTGCCAGCGGGAAGGAGCGGGGGGGCCCAGATACGCAGTATTTT. Together with reference TRBV11-1 and TRBJ2-3, the CDR3 gives the full variable domain: EAEVAQSPRYKITEKSQAVAFWCDPISGHATLYWYRQILGQGPELLVQFQDESVVDDSQLPKDRFSAERLKGVDSTLKIQPAELGDSAMYLCASGKERGGPDTQYFGPGTRLTVL.

This clone is medium-sized (0.01 to 0.1%). J is TRBJ2-7 and V is TRBV27; TRBD2 agrees at 9 bases. Germline V gene data show CDR1 as MNHEY and CDR2 as SMNVEV (reference sequence). CDR3 length equals 16 residues. J was trimmed by 3 bases and V by 6 bases; bases with no gene match: 12. The chain's CDR3 is CASSPRGAGGLYEQYF. CDR3 coding DNA: TGTGCCAGCAGCCCGAGGGGAGCGGGGGGACTCTACGAGCAGTACTTC.

This clone was seen repeatedly, ten times or more. The chain links TRBV6-1 to TRBJ1-3, with 9 bases lining up with TRBD1. This CDR3 comprises 14 residues. Trimming removed 8 bases from V and 2 bases from J; junction bases left unmatched: 4. Per germline, CDR1 MNHNS and CDR2 SASEGT. The CDR3 loop reads CASLQGATGNTIYF. CDR3 nucleotides: TGTGCCAGCTTACAGGGGGCAACTGGAAACACCATATATTTT.

By proportion, this clone is medium-sized. J is TRBJ2-2 and V is TRBV12-3 or TRBV12-4, with D unresolved. V lost 3 bases to trimming and J lost 0 bases, with 2 bases between them. The CDR3 runs 13 residues. This CDR3 reads CASSLANTGELFF. CDR3 sequence (DNA): TGTGCCAGCAGTTTGGCGAACACCGGGGAGCTGTTTTTT.

Many counts were recorded for this clone. This chain uses TRBV5-1 with TRBJ1-3; 7 bases are shared with TRBD1. The junction had 3 bases not matched to a gene; V was cut back by 3 bases and J by 0 bases. This CDR3 region has 15 residues. Germline lookup yields CDR1 SGHRS and CDR2 YFSETQ. The CDR3 loop reads CASSSGGNSGNTIYF. Here the CDR3 DNA reads TGCGCCAGCAGCTCAGGGGGAAACTCTGGAAACACCATATATTTT.

By frequency in the sample, this clone is medium-sized. The chain has TRBV6-1 and TRBJ1-2; D ambiguous. Germline CDR1 MNHNS, CDR2 SASEGT. V dropped 3 bases and J dropped 4 bases, with 6 bases sitting between them. The CDR3 covers 12 residues. CDR3 nucleotide sequence: TGTGCCAGCAGTGAGTCCACCTATGGCTACACCTTC. It translates to CASSESTYGYTF.

Comments on this clone: Being one base from a much bigger clone, this may be a read error. The V gene is TRBV5-1, the J gene TRBJ1-1, with D unresolved. This CDR3 region has 14 residues. V lost 2 bases and J 1 base, leaving 9 bases between the germline ends. Germline CDR1 and CDR2: SGHRS and YFSETQ. The CDR3 bases are TGCGCCAGCAGCTTTAAAGGAGGGAACACTGAAGCTTTCTTT. Its protein product is CASSFKGGNTEAFF.

The V gene is TRBV6-1, the J gene TRBJ2-7; no firm D call. The V and J ends lost 5 bases and 2 bases respectively, with 13 bases between them. The germline gives CDR1 MNHNS, CDR2 SASEGT. The CDR3 length is 14 residues. The DNA for the CDR3 is TGTGCCAGCAGTCCCCGGGCAAGTCCCTACGAGCAGTACTTC. This translates into CASSPRASPYEQYF.

Concerning this clone itself: A much larger clonotype is one base distant, so this may be a read error. The chain couples TRBV6-9 to TRBJ2-7; D perhaps matches TRBD1 (6 bases). The length of the CDR3 is 16 residues. Germline V gene lookup returns CDR1 MNHGY and CDR2 SVAAGI. V lost 0 bases and J lost 7, with 19 bases in between. The CDR3, as DNA: TGTGCCAGCAGTTATTCTCGGGGTGCAGGGGTTAGGGAGCAGTACTTC. Protein sequence: CASSYSRGAGVREQYF.

The CDR3 here is CASSTGLLYEQYF. CDR3 nucleotide sequence: TGTGCCAGCAGTACCGGACTTCTCTACGAGCAGTACTTC. This chain uses TRBV27 with TRBJ2-7; D is perhaps TRBD2 (5 bases). Trimming pared 5 bases from V and 3 bases from J, leaving 11 bases between. The CDR3 runs 13 residues. The germline V gene has CDR1 MNHEY and CDR2 SMNVEV (reference sequence).

By its share, this clone is medium-sized. The V call is TRBV10-3, the J call TRBJ2-2, with D possibly being TRBD1 (5 bases). This CDR3 contains 14 residues. V lost 4 bases and J lost 7, with 13 bases in between. The germline CDR1 and CDR2 sequences are ENHRY and SYGVKD. The CDR3 bases are TGTGCCATCAGTGTATCAGGGTCAAGCGGGGAGCTGTTTTTT. This translates into CAISVSGSSGELFF.

This clone is medium-sized in the sample. The chain combines TRBV6-5 with TRBJ1-6; TRBD1 agrees at 10 bases. Germline lookup yields CDR1 MNHEY and CDR2 SVGAGI. This CDR3 contains 15 residues. After removal of 0 bases from V and 10 bases from J, the junction contained 3 bases not matched to a gene. The CDR3 DNA reads TGTGCCAGCAGTTACTCGGTGACAGGGGGCTCACCCCTCCACTTT. It yields the protein CASSYSVTGGSPLHF.

This clone was counted many times. This sequence joins TRBV7-2 and TRBJ2-3; no firm D call. The V gene lost 3 bases and the J gene lost 1 base, with 5 bases spanning the gap. Per the germline V gene, CDR1 is SGHTA and CDR2 is FQGNSA. The CDR3 length is 13 residues. The DNA for the CDR3 is TGTGCCAGCAGCTTTTGGGGCACAGATACGCAGTATTTT. The encoded protein is CASSFWGTDTQYF. The full variable domain, its missing parts supplied by reference TRBV7-2 and TRBJ2-3, is GAGVSQSPSNKVTEKGKDVELRCDPISGHTALYWYRQSLGQGLEFLIYFQGNSAPDKSGLPSDRFSAERTGGSVSTLTIQRTQQEDSAVYLCASSFWGTDTQYFGPGTRLTVL.

This clone was counted ten times or more. The chain links TRBV6-1 to TRBJ2-4; D assignment may be TRBD1 or TRBD2 (5 bases each). V was shortened by 3 bases and J by 15 bases, with 21 bases between the two germline ends. Germline CDR1 reads MNHNS; CDR2 reads SASEGT. This CDR3 contains 14 residues. This CDR3 reads CASSDRDPYLVGYF. The CDR3 coding sequence is TGTGCCAGCAGTGACCGGGACCCTTACCTGGTAGGGTACTTC.